Given below is one T cell receptor beta chain in context. The antigen it binds to is not known. Within one base of it there is no much larger clone, and no base qualities were kept. The library was prepared using the immunoSEQ multiplex PCR assay. For the multiplex PCR, a mixture combining 60 forward primers for TCR Vbeta segments and 13 reverse primers for TCR Jbeta segments was used. Amplification of the CDR3 region of rearranged TCR beta genes was performed with a multiplex PCR assay on genomic DNA. Amplified TCR beta libraries were sequenced as 87-base-pair reads on the Illumina HiSeq System. Under the source paper's analysis protocol: A later analysis counted tens of millions of unique TCR beta chains across the 666 repertoires, and around 9.9 million of these chains were shared by at least two donors. Raw reads were error-corrected and collapsed into unique sequences with a nearest-neighbor algorithm that merged closely related sequences to remove PCR and sequencing errors. V, D and J gene segments were assigned by aligning CDR3 sequences to IMGT reference sequences. For a sequence to be retained, at least a six-nucleotide match to both a V gene segment and a J gene segment was required. A rearrangement counted as productive if the CDR3 had no stop codons and remained in frame with V and J, and every other rearrangement counted as non-productive. CDR3 was defined by IMGT convention, running from the second conserved V-encoded cysteine to the conserved J-encoded phenylalanine. In an earlier analysis of around 570 of the donors, sequences lacking an unambiguous match to a single V gene segment were excluded. An earlier analysis of fewer than 750 of the donors classified V segments as functional when productive rearrangements were above 56.7% and as segregating when the standard deviation between donors was above 5%. A statistical classification framework was developed to diagnose cytomegalovirus status using the catalog of TCR beta chain sequences. A later analysis assigned V and J genes by comparing TCR nucleotide sequences with IMGT/GENE-DB human TR gene sequences. Using the TCRdist pipeline, a later analysis assigned CDR3 sequences along with most-parsimonious VDJ recombination scenarios. In a later analysis, each TCR beta chain was defined by its CDR3 amino acid sequence together with its V-gene family, and reads without a unique V-gene family were excluded. As a way to deal with suspected cross-contamination and a sequencing artifact, a later analysis dropped nearly 600 nucleotide sequences that were highly shared and had low generation probability. In a later analysis, a clonal expansion index for each public chain was calculated from normalized within-repertoire ranks of inferred template counts. Generation probabilities in a later analysis came from a VDJ recombination model fitted to out-of-frame rearrangements, and those results were checked against IGoR. In a later analysis, hypergeometric tests were used to score TCR-TCR, TCR-HLA and TCR-CMV co-occurrence, with a repertoire-size bias correction applied to TCR pairs. False discovery rates were estimated in a later analysis by permuting HLA or CMV assignments 20 times. In a later analysis, co-occurring TCRs were grouped using DBSCAN, with TCRdist sequence similarity added in when clustering inside HLA-allele-positive subsets. Repertoires with fewer than 30,000 or more than 120,000 public chains were left out of co-occurrence clustering, as were a handful of repertoires with anomalous nucleotide sharing. TCRdb's version of the immuneACCESS table is confined to in-frame rearrangements and falls short of the full clone set. An unresolved V gene accounts for under half of the shortfall where checked; the remainder is of unknown origin. The DNA gave D and trimming, while V, J and clone size come from that table. This sample gives roughly 150,000 clones in total; approximately 77% of them show up just once. Over 2.5% of the sample lies in the top ten.

The cohort was made up of several hundred healthy bone marrow donors. At the time of sampling, every cohort member was nominally healthy, though immune exposures that went unrecorded were likely present. The donor was CMV seronegative and belonged to the group of over 300 seronegative cohort members. A peripheral blood sample was collected from each donor, and TCR beta sequencing was performed on peripheral blood mononuclear cells. The Qiagen DNeasy Blood Extraction Kit was used to extract genomic DNA from the blood cell samples. The entry originates in a study of cytomegalovirus exposure and HLA in healthy donors (dated by TCRdb to the late 2010s). A note on the overall study: According to an earlier analysis of 587 of the donors, about 179 million T cells yielded 100 million or so unique TCR beta sequences and approximately 300 Gb of sequence data. Approximately 310 gigabases of sequencing data and 80 million or so unique TCR sequences were included in an early release covering around 600 HLA-typed donors. Of the roughly 400 genotyped donors, approximately 82% fell in the genetic ancestry cluster associated with self-reported Caucasian donors. The study was designed to test whether signatures of past pathogen exposure could be identified by cataloging public T cell receptors. Using immunosequencing, the study profiled T cell repertoires from some 670 subjects and related those repertoires to cytomegalovirus serostatus. Besides the first cohort of around 700 subjects, a separate validation cohort made up of over 100 different subjects was used. The study combined high-throughput TCR immunosequencing, statistical association of individual TCRs with disease status, and machine learning to predict cytomegalovirus infection status. A later analysis re-analyzed previously published TCR beta repertoires from several hundred donors and added high-resolution HLA genotyping to study TCR occurrence patterns. The later analysis used no new phenotypic data to find candidate immune exposures, relying instead on TCR beta sequences and their occurrence across donors. An earlier analysis of approximately 500 of the donors applied high-throughput TCR beta sequencing to assess whether each TCR beta V gene segment acted as functional or pseudogenic. Donor age, sex, ethnicity and CMV serostatus were collected together with the repertoire data. Genome-wide SNP genotypes for about 55% of the roughly 670 donors were used in a later genetic analysis, which treated that subset as a discovery cohort. Every repertoire in the discovery cohort had been generated on one and the same sequencing platform. HLA typing covered class I and class II loci at four-digit resolution. The number of donors typed differed by locus, with 629-630 for A, B, C, DRB1 and DQB1, 522 for DQA1, nearly 610 for DPA1, and about 450 for DPB1. Four to six DR-DQ haplotypes were handled as single units for association and clustering because linkage in the cohort was strong. Across 398 genotyped donors of the cohort, an average of about 250,000 unique TCR beta nucleotide sequences per donor were sequenced, and 15% to 20% of those sequences were non-productive. The study at large found these results: According to a later genetic analysis, donors in an Asian-associated ancestry cluster had fewer N-insertions in productive TCRs than the roughly 660-donor mean. A later analysis found that TCR association rates varied across HLA loci, with DRB1 alleles showing the most associated TCRs and HLA-C alleles the fewest. Because HLA typing was unavailable for some donors at each locus, only the typed subset was used in association tests. V-gene and J-gene trimming of TCR beta chains was associated with a missense DCLRE1C variant in a later genetic analysis, and the association was replicated in an independent cohort. Some IMGT-functional V segments, including TRBV6-2 and TRBV6-3, could not be distinguished by the 87-base-pair reads and were therefore excluded. Over 15 rarely observed V segments, including chromosome 9 orphons, were excluded from the earlier analysis of just under 600 of the donors because counts were too low. A later analysis found that HLA-associated TCR beta chains were more clonally expanded and had lower generation probabilities than equally common non-associated chains. Correlated functional status among segregating V segments might reflect linkage disequilibrium, but an unknown experimental factor could not be ruled out. Most CMV-associated TCR beta chains appeared to be HLA-restricted in a later analysis, and the HLA associations seemed to be driven largely by CMV exposure. Assigning TCR associations to individual alleles was difficult when HLA alleles, especially DR and DQ, strongly co-occurred. An earlier analysis of some 590 of the donors showed that most TCR beta V segments appeared in productive rearrangements either about 87% or about 30% of the time, which broadly matched IMGT annotations. A cluster of highly shared sequence variants was judged likely to be a technical artifact of the sequencing pipeline. A later analysis associated about 17,000 TCR beta sequences with specific HLA alleles at a false discovery rate of 0.05. Across donors, most TCR sequences were observed very rarely, whereas some public TCRs were present in many individuals. In vitro tests confirmed that a few of the cytomegalovirus-associated TCR beta chains recognize cytomegalovirus antigens. Cytomegalovirus status was reported to be diagnosed by the classifier with high specificity and sensitivity in both the original and validation cohorts. A later analysis reported that several top co-occurrence clusters appeared linked to parvovirus B19, influenza, CMV and Epstein-Barr virus. In this cohort, only TCR beta chains were sequenced, and detectable features were limited by the absence of alpha or paired-chain data. A further reported finding was that TCR beta sequences accurately predicted the HLA-A and HLA-B alleles for most subjects in the first cohort. For the cohort, immune exposure information was limited to CMV serostatus. Roughly uniform sequencing depth across donors was assumed in presence/absence analyses, although this assumption may not hold. The authors suggested that the approach could potentially be generalized to other disease states and immunological phenotypes. The study listed 164 TCR beta chains as associated with cytomegalovirus.

The CDR3 contains 13 residues, cysteine and phenylalanine counted. Kept here is only the CDR3 DNA, which spans 39 bases and is read in frame from base 1. From the germline V gene, CDR1 is MNHEY and CDR2 is SVGAGI. V loses 3 bases of germline sequence and J loses 4 bases, and the interval between the two ends is 9 bases. The sample was PBMCs. The clonotype originates from a female donor in good health and CMV-seronegative. The rearrangement joined TRBV6-5 to TRBJ1-2, with an unclear D gene assignment. The CDR3 region: CASSYSRFYGYTF. The base sequence is TGTGCCAGCAGTTATTCACGGTTCTATGGCTACACCTTC.